Listed below are T cell receptor beta chains from one sample, sequenced in a study of blood T cell repertoires in COVID-19. Only in-frame clones appear in the TCRdb table, and some are missing; sequencing was by immunoSEQ multiplex PCR. The sample has 60,000 to 70,000 clones, roughly 84% seen once. The sequencing input was peripheral blood. Source of these receptors: an older woman with acute or convalescent COVID-19. CDR3s include the opening cysteine and the closing phenylalanine or tryptophan. The order of the fields is D gene, clone size, J gene, V gene, CDR3 DNA, CDR3 protein. A D gene is named only where the DNA matches it firmly. A clone size is listed for some rows: how often the clone was seen (once, few, many), or a class if it is expanded.

>NA|NA|TRBJ2-3|TRBV4-3
TGCGCCAGCAGCCGCGGGGCTACAGATACGCAGTATTTT
CASSRGATDTQYF
>TRBD1|NA|TRBJ1-4|TRBV2
TGTGCCAGCAGAGGGACAGGGAATGAAAAACTGTTTTTT
CASRGTGNEKLFF
>NA|NA|TRBJ1-3|TRBV28
TGTGCCAGCAGTTCACAGGGATCTGGAAACACCATATATTTT
CASSSQGSGNTIYF
>NA|NA|TRBJ1-2|TRBV20-1
TGCAGTGCTAGTCGGCAGGCCTCTGGCTACACCTTC
CSASRQASGYTF
>NA|NA|TRBJ2-5|TRBV7-2
TGTGCCAGCAGGATTAGAGGTGGGGGGCAAGAGACCCAGTACTTC
CASRIRGGGQETQYF
>NA|NA|TRBJ1-1|TRBV6-6
TGTGCCACCAGGCTGAGCGGCGGGAACACTGAAGCTTTCTTT
CATRLSGGNTEAFF
>NA|NA|TRBJ1-5|TRBV7-2
TGTGCCAGCAGCTTCCCAGGGAAAAATCAGCCCCAGCATTTT
CASSFPGKNQPQHF
>TRBD1|NA|TRBJ1-2|TRBV19
TGTGCCAGTAGGGGGACAGAAACCCTGTTCGGTGGCTACACCTTC
CASRGTETLFGGYTF
>NA|NA|TRBJ1-4|TRBV15
TGTGCCACCAGCAGAGAAAGAGCAAAACTGTTTTTT
CATSRERAKLFF
>NA|NA|TRBJ2-3|TRBV7-2
TGTGCCAGCAGCTTAGGTAGGGGGACGGAAACAGATACGCAGTATTTT
CASSLGRGTETDTQYF
>TRBD1|NA|TRBJ1-2|TRBV4-3
TGCGCCAGCAGCCAAGAGAACACAGGGGATGGCTACACCTTC
CASSQENTGDGYTF
>TRBD2|NA|TRBJ2-3|TRBV5-1
TGCGCCAGCAGCTTGGCTAGCGGGGGGGCGATAGATACGCAGTATTTT
CASSLASGGAIDTQYF
>TRBD1|NA|TRBJ1-5|TRBV28
TGTGCCACCCTATCGACGGACAGGGGACTCAATCAGCCCCAGCATTTT
CATLSTDRGLNQPQHF
>NA|NA|TRBJ2-3|TRBV7-2
TGTGCCAGCAGCTTATCGGGGGTAGATACGCAGTATTTT
CASSLSGVDTQYF
>TRBD2|NA|TRBJ2-3|TRBV7-6
TGTGCCAGCAGCCGCCCGGGACTAGCCGTCACAGATACGCAGTATTTT
CASSRPGLAVTDTQYF
>NA|NA|TRBJ1-1|TRBV10-3
TGTGCCATCAGTGAGTCGCGGGCGGGGGACACTGAAGCTTTCTTT
CAISESRAGDTEAFF
>NA|NA|TRBJ1-6|TRBV3-1/TRBV3-2
TGTGCCAGCAGCATCACGGGGAATTCACCCCTCCACTTT
CASSITGNSPLHF
>TRBD1|few|TRBJ1-2|TRBV28
TGTGCCAGCAGTTCCCTATGGACAGGGGCGGACTATGGCTACACCTTC
CASSSLWTGADYGYTF
>TRBD1|once|TRBJ1-1|TRBV7-3
TGTGCCAGCAGCTCGCAGGGGGGGAACACTGAAGCTTTCTTT
CASSSQGGNTEAFF
>TRBD2|NA|TRBJ2-5|TRBV6-6
TGTGCCAGCAAGCGGGGGGAAGAGACCCAGTACTTC
CASKRGEETQYF
>NA|NA|TRBJ2-7|TRBV7-2
TGTGCCAGCAGTAAGACTAGTCACTACGAGCAGTACTTC
CASSKTSHYEQYF
>NA|NA|TRBJ2-5|TRBV7-2
TGTGCCAGCAGCTCAGGACAGTTCCAAGAGACCCAGTACTTC
CASSSGQFQETQYF
>TRBD2|NA|TRBJ2-7|TRBV7-8
TGTGCCAGCAGCCGAGCTAGCGGGGGTCTCGACGAGCAGTACTTC
CASSRASGGLDEQYF
>NA|NA|TRBJ1-5|TRBV11-2
TGTGCCAGCAGTACAGAAAATCAGCCCCAGCATTTT
CASSTENQPQHF
>NA|NA|TRBJ1-2|TRBV6-1
TGTGCCAGCAGTGAATCCCGCTATGGCTACACCTTC
CASSESRYGYTF
>NA|NA|TRBJ1-1|TRBV15
TGTGCCACCAGCAGAGGGGGGCCCAGGAACACTGAAGCTTTCTTT
CATSRGGPRNTEAFF
>TRBD2|NA|TRBJ2-5|TRBV24-1
TGTGCCACCAGTGATGCCCCGCGGAGTAGCGGGGGGCCAGGGACCCAGTACTTC
CATSDAPRSSGGPGTQYF
>NA|NA|TRBJ2-3|TRBV7-2
TGTGCCAGCAGCTCCCAACTAGCCCTTCGGACAGATACGCAGTATTTT
CASSSQLALRTDTQYF
>TRBD2|NA|TRBJ2-1|TRBV2
TGTGCCAGCAGTGAAGTGAGGCTAGCGGTCTACAATGAGCAGTTCTTC
CASSEVRLAVYNEQFF
>TRBD1|NA|TRBJ2-2|TRBV4-1
TGCGCCAGCAGCCGAACGACTCCGGGACAGGGGAACACCGGGGAGCTGTTTTTT
CASSRTTPGQGNTGELFF
>NA|NA|TRBJ2-7|TRBV5-6
TGTGCCAGCAGCTTGGGGGGGCTCGAGCAGTACTTC
CASSLGGLEQYF
>TRBD1|NA|TRBJ2-1|TRBV19
TGTGCCAGTAGTATTGGACAGGGGGGGTGGGAGCAGTTCTTC
CASSIGQGGWEQFF
>NA|NA|TRBJ2-6|TRBV5-1
TGCGCCAGCAGCGGCGGGACGAAAGGGGCCAACGTCCTGACTTTC
CASSGGTKGANVLTF
>NA|NA|TRBJ2-4|TRBV5-1
TGCGCCAGCAGCTTGGTCGGCAGCGTAGCCAAAAACATTCAGTACTTC
CASSLVGSVAKNIQYF
>TRBD2|NA|TRBJ2-1|TRBV7-9
TGTGCCAGCAGCATTGGGACTAGCGGGGGGGCGGATGAGCAGTTCTTC
CASSIGTSGGADEQFF
>TRBD1|NA|TRBJ1-1|TRBV4-2
TGTGCCAGCAGCCAGGACAGGGAGACTGAAGCTTTCTTT
CASSQDRETEAFF
>NA|NA|TRBJ2-4|TRBV16
TGTGCCAGCAGCGTTGACAGGGCCAAAAACATTCAGTACTTC
CASSVDRAKNIQYF
>NA|NA|TRBJ1-2|TRBV19
TGTGCCAGTAGTATTTGGTGGCGAACAGCGGATGGCTACACCTTC
CASSIWWRTADGYTF
>TRBD1|NA|TRBJ2-5|TRBV5-4
TGTGCCAGCAGCTTGGTCCGGACAGGGACGGAGACCCAGTACTTC
CASSLVRTGTETQYF
>NA|NA|TRBJ1-2|TRBV7-9
TGTGCCAGCAGCTGGGATGGGGACTCCTATGGCTACACCTTC
CASSWDGDSYGYTF
>NA|NA|TRBJ1-5|TRBV19
TGTGCCAGTTGTCCTCCTCTTAGAGATCAGCCCCAGCATTTT
CASCPPLRDQPQHF
>TRBD1|NA|TRBJ1-1|TRBV20-1
TGCAGTGCTAGTGGACAGGGTAACATGAACACTGAAGCTTTCTTT
CSASGQGNMNTEAFF